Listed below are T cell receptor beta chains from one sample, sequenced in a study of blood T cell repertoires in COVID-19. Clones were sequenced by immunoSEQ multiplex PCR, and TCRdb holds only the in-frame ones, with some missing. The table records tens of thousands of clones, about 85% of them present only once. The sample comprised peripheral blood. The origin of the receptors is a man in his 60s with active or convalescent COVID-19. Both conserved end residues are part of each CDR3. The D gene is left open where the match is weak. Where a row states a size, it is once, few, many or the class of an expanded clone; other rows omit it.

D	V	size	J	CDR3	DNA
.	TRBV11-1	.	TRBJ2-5	CASSPRSGRGQETQYF	TGTGCCAGCAGCCCCAGGTCTGGGAGGGGGCAAGAGACCCAGTACTTC
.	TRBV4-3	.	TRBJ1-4	CASSQERSWQGTEKLFF	TGCGCCAGCAGCCAAGAAAGATCGTGGCAGGGGACTGAAAAACTGTTTTTT
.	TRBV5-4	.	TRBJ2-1	CASSPTKGLNYNEQFF	TGTGCCAGCAGCCCTACGAAAGGACTGAACTACAATGAGCAGTTCTTC
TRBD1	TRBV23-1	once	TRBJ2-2	CASSQSGTGATNTGELFF	TGCGCCAGCAGTCAATCGGGGACAGGGGCCACGAACACCGGGGAGCTGTTTTTT
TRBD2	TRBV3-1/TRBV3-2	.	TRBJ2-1	CASSRGRGGYNEQFF	TGTGCCAGCAGCCGTGGGCGGGGGGGCTACAATGAGCAGTTCTTC
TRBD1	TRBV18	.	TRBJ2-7	CASSLGQGNSYEQYF	TGTGCCAGCTCACTAGGACAGGGAAACTCCTACGAGCAGTACTTC
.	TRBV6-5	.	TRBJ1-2	CASSYSPGPGVTF	TGTGCCAGCAGTTACTCGCCCGGGCCGGGGGTCACCTTC
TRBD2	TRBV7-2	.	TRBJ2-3	CASSLVGYSGAGYTDTQYF	TGTGCCAGCAGCTTAGTTGGGTACAGCGGAGCGGGGTACACAGATACGCAGTATTTT
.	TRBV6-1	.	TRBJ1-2	CASSEVLRVTYGYTF	TGTGCCAGCAGTGAAGTCCTCAGGGTTACCTATGGCTACACCTTC
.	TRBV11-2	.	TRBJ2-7	CASPFQWGKRSYEQYF	TGTGCCAGCCCCTTTCAGTGGGGAAAGCGGTCCTACGAGCAGTACTTC
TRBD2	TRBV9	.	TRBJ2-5	CASSVGNVGTSGGAAETQYF	TGTGCCAGCAGCGTAGGGAACGTGGGGACTAGCGGGGGGGCAGCCGAGACCCAGTACTTC
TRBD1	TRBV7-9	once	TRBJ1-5	CASSSGDSNQPQHF	TGTGCCAGCAGCTCAGGGGACAGTAATCAGCCCCAGCATTTT
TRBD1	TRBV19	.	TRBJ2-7	CASSIYGQGFVSYEQYF	TGTGCCAGTAGTATATACGGACAGGGTTTTGTATCCTACGAGCAGTACTTC
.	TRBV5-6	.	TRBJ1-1	CASSSYRATEAFF	TGTGCCAGCAGCTCATACAGGGCCACTGAAGCTTTCTTT
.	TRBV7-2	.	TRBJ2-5	CASSLQGSKETQYF	TGTGCCAGCAGCTTACAGGGAAGTAAAGAGACCCAGTACTTC
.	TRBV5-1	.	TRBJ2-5	CASSLARMETQYF	TGCGCCAGCAGCTTGGCCAGGATGGAGACCCAGTACTTC
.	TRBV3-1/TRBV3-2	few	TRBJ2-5	CASSHTETQYF	TGTGCCAGCAGCCACACTGAGACCCAGTACTTC
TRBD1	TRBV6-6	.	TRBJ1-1	CASSPATGPRENTEAFF	TGTGCCAGCAGTCCGGCGACAGGGCCTAGGGAGAACACTGAAGCTTTCTTT
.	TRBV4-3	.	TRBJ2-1	CASSQDSGPYNEQFF	TGCGCCAGCAGCCAAGATTCAGGGCCCTACAATGAGCAGTTCTTC
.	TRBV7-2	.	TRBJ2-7	CASSLTQGNYEQYF	TGTGCCAGCAGCTTAACCCAGGGTAACTACGAGCAGTACTTC
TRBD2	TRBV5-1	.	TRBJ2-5	CASSFSGGAVQETQYF	TGCGCCAGCAGCTTTAGCGGGGGGGCTGTTCAAGAGACCCAGTACTTC
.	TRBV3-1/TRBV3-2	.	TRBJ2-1	CASSPGSSRQFF	TGTGCCAGCAGTCCCGGGTCCTCGAGGCAGTTCTTC
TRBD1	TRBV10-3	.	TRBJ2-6	CAISSDRSSGANVLTF	TGTGCCATCAGTTCGGACAGGTCCTCTGGGGCCAACGTCCTGACTTTC
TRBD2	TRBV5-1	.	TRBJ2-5	CASESGTSGGAGGTQYF	TGCGCCAGTGAATCCGGGACTAGCGGGGGGGCCGGAGGGACCCAGTACTTC
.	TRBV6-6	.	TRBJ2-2	CASGTGPMGELFF	TGTGCCAGCGGTACAGGGCCTATGGGGGAGCTGTTTTTT
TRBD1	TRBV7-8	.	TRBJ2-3	CASSSSGTASTDTQYF	TGTGCCAGCAGCTCGTCCGGGACAGCTAGCACAGATACGCAGTATTTT
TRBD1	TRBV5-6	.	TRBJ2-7	CASSLGQGAMYEQYF	TGTGCCAGCAGCCTGGGGCAGGGGGCGATGTACGAGCAGTACTTC
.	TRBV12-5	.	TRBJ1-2	CASGMGGANTF	TGTGCTAGCGGAATGGGAGGGGCCAACACCTTC
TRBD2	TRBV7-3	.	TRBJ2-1	CASSLSGGPYNEQFF	TGTGCCAGCAGCTTAAGCGGGGGGCCCTACAATGAGCAGTTCTTC
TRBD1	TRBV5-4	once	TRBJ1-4	CASSLWTGFNEKLFF	TGTGCCAGCAGCTTGTGGACAGGTTTTAATGAAAAACTGTTTTTT
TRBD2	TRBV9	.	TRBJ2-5	CASSERLAGGPFAETQYF	TGTGCCAGCAGCGAAAGACTAGCGGGGGGGCCTTTCGCAGAGACCCAGTACTTC
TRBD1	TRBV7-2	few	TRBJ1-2	CASKSRGQTYGYTF	TGTGCCAGCAAATCTAGGGGACAGACCTATGGCTACACCTTC
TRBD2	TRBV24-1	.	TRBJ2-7	CAKGEGMNEQYF	TGTGCCAAAGGGGAGGGAATGAACGAGCAGTACTTC